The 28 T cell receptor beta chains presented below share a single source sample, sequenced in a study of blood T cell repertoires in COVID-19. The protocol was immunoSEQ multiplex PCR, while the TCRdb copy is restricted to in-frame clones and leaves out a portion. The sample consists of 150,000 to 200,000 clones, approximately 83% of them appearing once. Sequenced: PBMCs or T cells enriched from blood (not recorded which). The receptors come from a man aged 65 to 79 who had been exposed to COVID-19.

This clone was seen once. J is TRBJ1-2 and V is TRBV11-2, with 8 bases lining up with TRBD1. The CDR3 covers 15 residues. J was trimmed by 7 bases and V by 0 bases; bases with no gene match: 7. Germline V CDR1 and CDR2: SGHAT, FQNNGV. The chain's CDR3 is CASSLDRDRGGGYTF. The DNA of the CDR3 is TGTGCCAGCAGCTTAGATCGCGACAGGGGCGGTGGCTACACCTTC.

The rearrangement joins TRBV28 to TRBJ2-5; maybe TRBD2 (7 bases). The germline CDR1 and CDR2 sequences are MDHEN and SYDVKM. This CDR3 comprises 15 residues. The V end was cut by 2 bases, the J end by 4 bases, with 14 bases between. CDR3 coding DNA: TGTGCCAGCAGTTTAATTACGGGGGGCCCAGAGACCCAGTACTTC. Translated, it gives CASSLITGGPETQYF.

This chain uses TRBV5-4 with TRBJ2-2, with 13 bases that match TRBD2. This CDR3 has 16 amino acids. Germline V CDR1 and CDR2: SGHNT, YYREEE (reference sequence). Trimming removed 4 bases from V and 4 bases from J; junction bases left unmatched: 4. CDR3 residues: CASSGLAGATTGELFF. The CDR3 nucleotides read TGTGCCAGCAGCGGACTAGCGGGGGCCACCACCGGGGAGCTGTTTTTT. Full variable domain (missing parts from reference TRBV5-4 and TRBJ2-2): ETGVTQSPTHLIKTRGQQVTLRCSSQSGHNTVSWYQQALGQGPQFIFQYYREEENGRGNFPPRFSGLQFPNYSSELNVNALELDDSALYLCASSGLAGATTGELFFGEGSRLTVL.

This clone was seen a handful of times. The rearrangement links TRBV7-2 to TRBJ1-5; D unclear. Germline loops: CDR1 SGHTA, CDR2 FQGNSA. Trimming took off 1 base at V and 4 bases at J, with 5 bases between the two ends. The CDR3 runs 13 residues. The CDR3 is CASSLEQNQPQHF. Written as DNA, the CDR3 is TGTGCCAGCAGCTTAGAACAAAATCAGCCCCAGCATTTT.

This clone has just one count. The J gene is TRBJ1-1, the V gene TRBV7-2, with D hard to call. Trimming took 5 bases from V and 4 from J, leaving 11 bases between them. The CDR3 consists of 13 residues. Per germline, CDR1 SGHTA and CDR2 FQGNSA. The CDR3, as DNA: TGTGCCAGCAGCGAACAGCAGCCCACTGAAGCTTTCTTT. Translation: CASSEQQPTEAFF.

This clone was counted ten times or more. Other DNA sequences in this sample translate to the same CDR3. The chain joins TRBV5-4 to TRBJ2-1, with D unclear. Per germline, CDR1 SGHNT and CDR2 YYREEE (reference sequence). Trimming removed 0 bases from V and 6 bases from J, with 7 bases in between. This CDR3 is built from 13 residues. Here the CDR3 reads CASSLVGGNEQFF. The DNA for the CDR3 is TGTGCCAGCAGCTTGGTAGGCGGCAATGAGCAGTTCTTC.

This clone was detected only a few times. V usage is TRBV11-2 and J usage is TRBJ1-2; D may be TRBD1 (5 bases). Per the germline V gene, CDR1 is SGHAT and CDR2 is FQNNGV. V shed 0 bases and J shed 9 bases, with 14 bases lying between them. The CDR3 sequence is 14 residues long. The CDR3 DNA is TGTGCCAGCAGCTTAGATCGGCGGGGCTTGAGCTACACCTTC. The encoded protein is CASSLDRRGLSYTF.

The CDR3 DNA follows: TGTGCCAGCAGCTTACAGGACCTCAGCTCTGGGGCCAACGTCCTGACTTTC. Translation gives CASSLQDLSSGANVLTF. The rearrangement links TRBV2 to TRBJ2-6; D is perhaps TRBD1 (5 bases). Germline V gene data show CDR1 as SNHLY and CDR2 as FYNNEI. V was shortened by 6 bases and J by 0 bases, with 15 bases between the two germline ends. CDR3 size: 17 residues.

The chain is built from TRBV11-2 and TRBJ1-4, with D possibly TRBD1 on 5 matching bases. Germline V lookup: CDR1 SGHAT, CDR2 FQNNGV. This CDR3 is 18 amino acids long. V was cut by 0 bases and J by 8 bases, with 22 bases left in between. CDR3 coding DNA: TGTGCCAGCAGCTTAGAGTCCAGGGCGCGCCTGGGCATCGAAAAACTGTTTTTT. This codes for CASSLESRARLGIEKLFF.

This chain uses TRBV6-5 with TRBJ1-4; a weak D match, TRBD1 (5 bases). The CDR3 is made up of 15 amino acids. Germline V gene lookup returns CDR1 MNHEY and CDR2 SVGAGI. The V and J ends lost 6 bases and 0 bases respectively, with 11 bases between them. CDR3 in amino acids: CASRRTGATNEKLFF. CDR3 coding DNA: TGTGCCAGCAGGCGTACAGGTGCAACTAATGAAAAACTGTTTTTT.

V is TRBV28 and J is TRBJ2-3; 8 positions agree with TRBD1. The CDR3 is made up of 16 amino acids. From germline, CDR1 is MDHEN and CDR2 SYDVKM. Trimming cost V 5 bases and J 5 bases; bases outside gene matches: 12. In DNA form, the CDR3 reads TGTGCCAGCAGTACCTCCCCGGCAGGGGGCAGAGATACGCAGTATTTT. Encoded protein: CASSTSPAGGRDTQYF.

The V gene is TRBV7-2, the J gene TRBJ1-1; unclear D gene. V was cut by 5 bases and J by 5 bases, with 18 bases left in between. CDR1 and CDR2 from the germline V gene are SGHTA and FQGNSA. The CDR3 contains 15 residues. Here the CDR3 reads CASSVSDTFGTEAFF. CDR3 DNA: TGTGCCAGCAGCGTATCGGATACCTTCGGGACTGAAGCTTTCTTT.

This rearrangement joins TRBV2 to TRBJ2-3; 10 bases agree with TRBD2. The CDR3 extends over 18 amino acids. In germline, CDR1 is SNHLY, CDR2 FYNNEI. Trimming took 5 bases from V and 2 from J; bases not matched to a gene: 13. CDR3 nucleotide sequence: TGTGCCAGCAGTCGCCGATGGAGTAGCGGGGGGATCACAGATACGCAGTATTTT. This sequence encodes CASSRRWSSGGITDTQYF.

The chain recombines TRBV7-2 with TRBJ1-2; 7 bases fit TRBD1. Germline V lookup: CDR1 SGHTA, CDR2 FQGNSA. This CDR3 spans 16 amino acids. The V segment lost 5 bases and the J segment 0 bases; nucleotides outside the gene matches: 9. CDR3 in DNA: TGTGCCAGCAGCCTATCCGGGACAGTCACTAACTATGGCTACACCTTC. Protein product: CASSLSGTVTNYGYTF.

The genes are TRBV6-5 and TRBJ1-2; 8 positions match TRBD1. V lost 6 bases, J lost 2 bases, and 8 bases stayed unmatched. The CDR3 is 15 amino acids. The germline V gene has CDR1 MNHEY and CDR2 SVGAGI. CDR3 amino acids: CASSSVTGDNYGYTF. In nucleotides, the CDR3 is TGTGCCAGCAGCTCCGTGACAGGGGACAACTATGGCTACACCTTC.

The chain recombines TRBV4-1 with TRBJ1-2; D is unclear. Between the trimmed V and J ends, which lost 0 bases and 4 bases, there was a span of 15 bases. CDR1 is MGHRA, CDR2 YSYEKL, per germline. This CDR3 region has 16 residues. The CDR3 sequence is CASSQDYWQDGYGYTF. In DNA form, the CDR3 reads TGCGCCAGCAGCCAAGATTATTGGCAGGATGGCTATGGCTACACCTTC.

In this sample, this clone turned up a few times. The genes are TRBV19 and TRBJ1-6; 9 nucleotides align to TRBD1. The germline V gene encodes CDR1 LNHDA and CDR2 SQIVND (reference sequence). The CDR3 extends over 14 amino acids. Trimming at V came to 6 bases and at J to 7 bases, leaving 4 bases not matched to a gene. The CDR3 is CASSTQGANSPLHF. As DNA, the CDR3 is TGTGCCAGTAGCACACAGGGGGCAAATTCACCCCTCCACTTT.

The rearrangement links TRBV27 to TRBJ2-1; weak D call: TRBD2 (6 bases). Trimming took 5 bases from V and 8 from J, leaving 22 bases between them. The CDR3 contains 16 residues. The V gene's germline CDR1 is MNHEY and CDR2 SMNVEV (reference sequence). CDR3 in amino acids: CASSPYVTEGGYEQFF. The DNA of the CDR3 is TGTGCCAGCAGTCCTTATGTCACCGAGGGAGGCTATGAGCAGTTCTTC.

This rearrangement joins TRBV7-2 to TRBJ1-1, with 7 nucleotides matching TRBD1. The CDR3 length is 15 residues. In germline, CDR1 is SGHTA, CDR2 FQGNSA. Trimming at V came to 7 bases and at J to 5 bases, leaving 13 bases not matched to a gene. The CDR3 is CASKTGSIKGTEAFF. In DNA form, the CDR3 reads TGTGCCAGCAAGACAGGGTCTATCAAGGGGACTGAAGCTTTCTTT.

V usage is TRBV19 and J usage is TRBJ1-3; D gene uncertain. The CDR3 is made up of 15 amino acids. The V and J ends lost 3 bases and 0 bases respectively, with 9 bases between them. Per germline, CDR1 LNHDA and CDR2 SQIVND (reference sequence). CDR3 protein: CASSMGAISGNTIYF. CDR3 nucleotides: TGTGCCAGTAGTATGGGCGCCATCTCTGGAAACACCATATATTTT.

The CDR3 DNA is TGTGCCAGCATTACTAGCGGGACTGAACACTACAATGAGCAGTTCTTC. Its protein is CASITSGTEHYNEQFF. The chain uses TRBV28 and TRBJ2-1, with 10 nucleotides matching TRBD2. The CDR3 totals 16 residues. Losses at the gene ends were 7 bases for V and 3 bases for J; bases not matched to a gene: 9. Germline lookup yields CDR1 MDHEN and CDR2 SYDVKM.

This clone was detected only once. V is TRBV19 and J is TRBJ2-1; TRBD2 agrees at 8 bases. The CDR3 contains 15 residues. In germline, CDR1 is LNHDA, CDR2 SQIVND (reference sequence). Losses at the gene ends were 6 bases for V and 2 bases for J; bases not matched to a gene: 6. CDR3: CASRSGSGTYNEQFF. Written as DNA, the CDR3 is TGTGCCAGTAGGAGCGGGAGCGGGACCTACAATGAGCAGTTCTTC.

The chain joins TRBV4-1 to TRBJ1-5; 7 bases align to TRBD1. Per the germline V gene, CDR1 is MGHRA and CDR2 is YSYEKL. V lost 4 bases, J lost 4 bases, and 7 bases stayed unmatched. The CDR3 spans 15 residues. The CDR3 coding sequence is TGCGCCAGCAGCCCCGGGACAGACCCTAATCAGCCCCAGCATTTT. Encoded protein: CASSPGTDPNQPQHF.

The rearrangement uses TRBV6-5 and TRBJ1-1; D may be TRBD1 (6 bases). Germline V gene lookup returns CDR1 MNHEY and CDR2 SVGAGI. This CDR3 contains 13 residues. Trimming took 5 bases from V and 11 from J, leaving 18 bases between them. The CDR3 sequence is CASSPGQPHRAFF. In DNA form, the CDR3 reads TGTGCCAGCAGTCCCGGACAGCCCCACCGGGCTTTCTTT.

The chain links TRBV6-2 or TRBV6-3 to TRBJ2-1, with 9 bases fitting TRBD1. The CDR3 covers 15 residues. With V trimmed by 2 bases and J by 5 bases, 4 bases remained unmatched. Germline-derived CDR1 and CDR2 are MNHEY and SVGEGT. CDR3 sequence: CASSYGDRENNEQFF. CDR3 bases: TGTGCCAGCAGTTACGGGGACAGGGAGAACAATGAGCAGTTCTTC.

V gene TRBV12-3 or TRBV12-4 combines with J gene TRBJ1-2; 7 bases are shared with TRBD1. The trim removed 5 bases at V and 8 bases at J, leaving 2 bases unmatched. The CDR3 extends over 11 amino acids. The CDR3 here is CASSRGQGYTF. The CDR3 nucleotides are TGTGCCAGCAGTAGGGGGCAAGGCTACACCTTC.

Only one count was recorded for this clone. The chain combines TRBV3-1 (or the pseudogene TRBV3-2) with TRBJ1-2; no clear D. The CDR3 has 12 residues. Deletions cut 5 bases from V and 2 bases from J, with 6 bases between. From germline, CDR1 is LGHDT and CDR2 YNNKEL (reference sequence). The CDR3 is CASSGGNYGYTF. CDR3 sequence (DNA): TGTGCCAGCAGCGGCGGGAACTATGGCTACACCTTC.

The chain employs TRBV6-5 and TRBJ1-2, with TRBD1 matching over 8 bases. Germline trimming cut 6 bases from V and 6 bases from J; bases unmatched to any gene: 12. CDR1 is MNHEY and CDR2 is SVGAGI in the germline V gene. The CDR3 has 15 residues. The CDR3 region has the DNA TGTGCCAGCAGAGAGAGCAACAGGGGGACGGATGGCTACACCTTC. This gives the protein CASRESNRGTDGYTF.